This T cell receptor (beta chain) stems from a study of T-cell memory formation after mild COVID-19. TCRdb reprocessed the 5' RACE reads with MiXCR, giving one entry per CDR3 protein. The sample records 280,000 or so distinct CDR3 sequences, under 20% being singletons. V gave up 6 bases and J gave up 11 bases, with 17 bases separating them. CDR1 and CDR2 (germline): MNHNY, SVGAGI (reference sequence). This CDR3 contains 13 residues. There are a few counts of this clonotype. Its matching antigen is unknown. Findings and limits, study-wide: Nothing showed for sure that second-wave clones peaking on day 37 were SARS-CoV-2 specific.

This TCR was sampled from a man aged 18 to 30 who had mild COVID-19 (a few samples of this study predate the infection). Cell type and time point are not known. The sample consisted of PBMCs or a T cell subset sorted from them (not recorded which). The rearrangement uses TRBV6-6 and TRBJ2-4; TRBD1 is a possible D gene (6 bases). In nucleotides, the CDR3 is TGTGCCAGCAGGGACGCAACGGGGACACTTCAGTACTTC. Translation: CASRDATGTLQYF.